One and the same sample provided the 9 T cell receptor beta chains below, sequenced in a study of blood T cell repertoires in COVID-19. This table comes from immunoSEQ multiplex PCR, and its TCRdb copy is limited to in-frame clones, with some not included. The profile covers approximately 120,000 clones, with 92% appearing a single time and around 1.9% taken by the ten largest. The sequencing input was peripheral blood. The receptors were gathered from a man aged 45-65 years with COVID-19, enrolled during active disease.

The chain recombines TRBV25-1 with TRBJ2-3; D remains ambiguous. This CDR3 has 12 amino acids. Trimming left V 6 bases short and J 3 bases short, with 7 bases between. Per germline, CDR1 MGHDK and CDR2 SYGVNS. DNA for the CDR3: TGTGCCAGCAGCCTAACTACAGATACGCAGTATTTT. Its translation: CASSLTTDTQYF. The full variable domain, rest sourced from reference TRBV25-1 and TRBJ2-3, is EADIYQTPRYLVIGTGKKITLECSQTMGHDKMYWYQQDPGMELHLIHYSYGVNSTEKGDLSSESTVSRIRTEHFPLTLESARPSHTSQYLCASSLTTDTQYFGPGTRLTVL.

The chain joins TRBV4-1 to TRBJ2-5; no reliable D call. The CDR3 has 14 amino acids. V was pared by 2 bases and J by 5 bases, with 12 bases between. Germline V CDR1 and CDR2: MGHRA, YSYEKL. The CDR3 region has the DNA TGCGCCAGCAGCCAACTAGGAGCTCCGGAGACCCAGTACTTC. Translated: CASSQLGAPETQYF.

The V and J genes are TRBV13 and TRBJ1-2; D is undetermined. This CDR3 has 14 residues. Germline V CDR1 and CDR2: PRHDT, FYEKMQ (reference sequence). Trimming cost V 1 base and J 0 bases, with 6 bases left between them. CDR3 region: CASSLVQTNYGYTF. CDR3 nucleotide sequence: TGTGCCAGCAGCTTAGTACAGACTAACTATGGCTACACCTTC. Based on the CDR3 plus reference TRBV13 and TRBJ1-2, the full variable domain is AAGVIQSPRHLIKEKRETATLKCYPIPRHDTVYWYQQGPGQDPQFLISFYEKMQSDKGSIPDRFSAQQFSDYHSELNMSSLELGDSALYFCASSLVQTNYGYTFGSGTRLTVV.

The gene calls are TRBV12-3 or TRBV12-4 and TRBJ2-7, with D possibly being TRBD2 (6 bases). This CDR3 spans 13 amino acids. Trimming shortened V by 2 bases and J by 6 bases, and 11 bases separated the two germline ends. This CDR3 is CASSLTGLSEQYF. The CDR3 DNA reads TGTGCCAGCAGTTTAACCGGACTATCCGAGCAGTACTTC.

This sequence joins TRBV29-1 and TRBJ2-7; 7 bases agree with TRBD2. Per germline, CDR1 SQVTM and CDR2 ANQGSEA. V was clipped by 0 bases and J by 6 bases; unmatched bases: 2. The CDR3 consists of 12 residues. The CDR3 DNA follows: TGCAGCGTTGAAGAGCGGGGGATCGAGCAGTACTTC. Its protein is CSVEERGIEQYF.

The V call is TRBV9, the J call TRBJ2-1; 11 positions match TRBD2. V trimming: 0 bases; J trimming: 9 bases; junction bases outside the gene matches: 2. This CDR3 has 14 residues. CDR1 and CDR2 (germline): SGDLS, YYNGEE. The CDR3 is CASSVVAGGSEQFF. In DNA form, the CDR3 reads TGTGCCAGCAGCGTAGTAGCGGGAGGGAGTGAGCAGTTCTTC.

The genes are TRBV7-2 and TRBJ2-2; TRBD2 agrees at 8 bases. The CDR3 consists of 16 residues. Trimming took 1 base from V and 6 from J; bases not matched to a gene: 7. Germline V gene lookup returns CDR1 SGHTA and CDR2 FQGNSA. CDR3 in DNA: TGTGCCAGCAGCTTAGACTCCAGCGGGAGTCCCGGGGAGCTGTTTTTT. Translated, it gives CASSLDSSGSPGELFF.

This clone was observed a single time. The rearrangement joins TRBV18 to TRBJ2-5; the match to TRBD1 covers 7 bases. CDR3 size: 13 residues. Losses at the gene ends were 3 bases for V and 5 bases for J; bases not matched to a gene: 3. Germline V CDR1 and CDR2: KGHSH, LQKENI. CDR3 in DNA: TGTGCCAGCTCACCGGGACAGAGGGAGACCCAGTACTTC. Protein: CASSPGQRETQYF.

The gene calls are TRBV19 and TRBJ2-1; TRBD2 agrees at 9 bases. J was trimmed by 5 bases and V by 7 bases; bases with no gene match: 21. This CDR3 spans 19 amino acids. Germline CDR1 LNHDA, CDR2 SQIVND (reference sequence). CDR3 DNA sequence: TGTGCCAGTACCCGCCGATACAGGGGTTTGGGACTAGCACACAATGAGCAGTTCTTC. The encoded protein is CASTRRYRGLGLAHNEQFF. The entire variable domain, with the rest obtained from reference TRBV19 and TRBJ2-1, is as follows: DGGITQSPKYLFRKEGQNVTLSCEQNLNHDAMYWYRQDPGQGLRLIYYSQIVNDFQKGDIAEGYSVSREKKESFPLTVTSAQKNPTAFYLCASTRRYRGLGLAHNEQFFGPGTRLTVL.